This record looks at one T cell receptor (beta chain) sequence and its context. Its specific antigen is unknown. No clone much larger than this one lies a single base away; base qualities are absent. These data are taken from a study of blood T cell repertoires in COVID-19 (dated by TCRdb to 2020 to 2021). Study-wide context: Samples from collaborators originated in the United States, Italy and Spain and spanned both the acute and convalescent phases of COVID-19. The prospective study material was composed of cDNA or gDNA derived from T cells, B-cell-depleted T cells, or PBMCs. Subjects who had been exposed to COVID-19, were actively infected with it, or had recovered from it provided the deeply sampled blood TCRbeta repertoires that made up the dataset. The samples were drawn from two sources: the first 160 participants of the ongoing ImmuneRACE study, and 1,254 subjects contributed by 6 global collaborators. Where HLA class I and class II types were available, the types were taken from metadata supplied by the sample provider, not from assay-based typing. A de-identified subject ID, COVID-19 status, age in years and sex were almost always included in the sample metadata. The repertoires were made available in a free public database intended to serve as a resource for research on the immune response to SARS-CoV-2.

Collaborating institutions collected whole blood in K2EDTA tubes following their own protocols. For TCRbeta analysis, collaborator samples were shipped as frozen whole blood, as isolated PBMCs, or as DNA extracted from either sample type. TCRbeta CDR3 regions were amplified from genomic DNA using the immunoSEQ Assay, a bias-controlled multiplex PCR. The paper's processing steps were these. The number of nucleated cells in each sample was estimated by amplification of reference gene primers within the assay. Sequence reads were collapsed and filtered to measure the absolute abundance of every unique TCRbeta CDR3 rearrangement. For each sample, productive Simpson clonality was calculated by taking the square root of Simpson's diversity index across productive rearrangements. What TCRdb holds here is the immuneACCESS table cut down to in-frame rearrangements. Part of the clones is not present; checked against another copy, under half of the missing clones reflect an unresolved V gene, and the others are unexplained. V and J calls and clone size come straight from that table; D and trimming were deduced from the DNA. Counted in this sample were roughly 83,000 clones; 70% to 90% of them appeared once. The ten largest make up under 8.5% of the sample.

Beyond this particular receptor, the publication reports: Clinical and demographic metadata were provided uncurated, with the amount varying by source and participant.

Inclusive of the bounding cysteine and phenylalanine, the CDR3 is 13 residues long. CDR3 DNA only is kept here, 39 bases in frame from base 1. CDR1 SGHKS and CDR2 YYEKEE are derived from the germline V gene (reference sequence). V drops 4 bases and J drops 10 bases, leaving 12 bases in between. The source is a man of 80 years or more with active or convalescent COVID-19. Sequences were obtained from peripheral blood. The rearranged chain carries TRBV5-5 and TRBJ1-6, with no confidently assigned D gene. The bases read TGTGCCAGCAGCGATCAGCCGGGGTCACCCCTCCACTTT. Translated, this gives CASSDQPGSPLHF.